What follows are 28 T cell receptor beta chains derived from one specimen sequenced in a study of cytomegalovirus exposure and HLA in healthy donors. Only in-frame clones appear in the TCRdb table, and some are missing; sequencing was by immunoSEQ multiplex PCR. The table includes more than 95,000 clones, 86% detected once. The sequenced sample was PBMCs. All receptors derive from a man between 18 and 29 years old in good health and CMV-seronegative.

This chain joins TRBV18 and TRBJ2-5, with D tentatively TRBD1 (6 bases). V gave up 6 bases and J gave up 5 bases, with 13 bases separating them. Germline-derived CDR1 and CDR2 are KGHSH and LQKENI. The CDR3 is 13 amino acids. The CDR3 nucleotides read TGTGCCAGCTCGCACAGGGACGGGGAGACCCAGTACTTC. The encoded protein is CASSHRDGETQYF.

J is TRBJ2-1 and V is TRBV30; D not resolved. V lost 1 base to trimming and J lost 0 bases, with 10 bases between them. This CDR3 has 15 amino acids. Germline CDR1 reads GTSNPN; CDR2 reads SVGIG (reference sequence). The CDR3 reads CAWSATESSYNEQFF. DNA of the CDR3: TGTGCCTGGAGTGCGACGGAGAGCTCCTACAATGAGCAGTTCTTC.

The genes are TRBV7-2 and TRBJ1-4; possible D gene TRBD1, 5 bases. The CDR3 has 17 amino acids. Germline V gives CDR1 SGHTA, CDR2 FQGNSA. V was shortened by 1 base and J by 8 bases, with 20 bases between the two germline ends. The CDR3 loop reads CASSLELVGAGGEKLFF. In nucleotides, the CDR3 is TGTGCCAGCAGCTTAGAGCTGGTAGGGGCAGGAGGGGAAAAACTGTTTTTT.

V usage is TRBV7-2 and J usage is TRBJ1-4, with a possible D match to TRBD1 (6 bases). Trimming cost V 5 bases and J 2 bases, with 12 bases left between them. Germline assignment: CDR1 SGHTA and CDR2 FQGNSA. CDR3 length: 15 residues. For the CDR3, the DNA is TGTGCCAGCAGCCCGGGGGGCTTGACTAATGAAAAACTGTTTTTT. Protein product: CASSPGGLTNEKLFF.

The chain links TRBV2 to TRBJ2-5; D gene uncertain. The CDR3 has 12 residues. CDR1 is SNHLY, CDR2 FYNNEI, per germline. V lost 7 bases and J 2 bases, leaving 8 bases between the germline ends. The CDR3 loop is CASIDSQETQYF. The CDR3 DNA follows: TGTGCCAGCATAGACTCTCAAGAGACCCAGTACTTC.

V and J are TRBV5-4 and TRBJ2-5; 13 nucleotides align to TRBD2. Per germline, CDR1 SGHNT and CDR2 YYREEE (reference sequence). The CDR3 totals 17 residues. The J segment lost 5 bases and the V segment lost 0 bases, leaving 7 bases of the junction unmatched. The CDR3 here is CASSLARTSGRGETQYF. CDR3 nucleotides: TGTGCCAGCAGCTTGGCCCGTACTAGCGGGAGGGGGGAGACCCAGTACTTC.

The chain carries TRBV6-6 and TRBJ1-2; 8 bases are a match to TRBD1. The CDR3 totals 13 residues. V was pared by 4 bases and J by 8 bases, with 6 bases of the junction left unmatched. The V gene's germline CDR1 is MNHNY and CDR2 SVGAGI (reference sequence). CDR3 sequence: CASSLDREDGYTF. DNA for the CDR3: TGTGCCAGCAGTTTGGACAGGGAGGACGGCTACACCTTC.

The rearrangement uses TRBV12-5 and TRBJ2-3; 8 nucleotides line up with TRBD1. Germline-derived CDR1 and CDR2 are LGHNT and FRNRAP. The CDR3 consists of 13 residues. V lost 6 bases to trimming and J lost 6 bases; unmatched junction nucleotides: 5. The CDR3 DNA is TGTGCTAGTGGAGCGACAGGGGCGGATACGCAGTATTTT. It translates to CASGATGADTQYF.

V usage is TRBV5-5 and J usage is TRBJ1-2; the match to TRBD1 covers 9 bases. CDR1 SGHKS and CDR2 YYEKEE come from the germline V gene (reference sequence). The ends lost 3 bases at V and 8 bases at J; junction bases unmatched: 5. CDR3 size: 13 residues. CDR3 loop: CASSWTGDQGYTF. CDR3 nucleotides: TGTGCCAGCAGCTGGACAGGGGATCAAGGCTACACCTTC.

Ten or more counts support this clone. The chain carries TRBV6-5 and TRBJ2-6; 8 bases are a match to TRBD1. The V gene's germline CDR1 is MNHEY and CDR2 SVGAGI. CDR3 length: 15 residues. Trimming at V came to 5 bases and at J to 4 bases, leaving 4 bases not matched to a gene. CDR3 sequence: CASSQGAGGANVLTF. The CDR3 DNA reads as TGTGCCAGCAGTCAGGGGGCGGGAGGGGCCAACGTCCTGACTTTC.

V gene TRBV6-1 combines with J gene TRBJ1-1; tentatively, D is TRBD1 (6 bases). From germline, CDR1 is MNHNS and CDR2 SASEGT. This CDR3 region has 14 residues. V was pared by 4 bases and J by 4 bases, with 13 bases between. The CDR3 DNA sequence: TGTGCCAGCAGTGTTAAACAGGGTAGCACTGAAGCTTTCTTT. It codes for CASSVKQGSTEAFF.

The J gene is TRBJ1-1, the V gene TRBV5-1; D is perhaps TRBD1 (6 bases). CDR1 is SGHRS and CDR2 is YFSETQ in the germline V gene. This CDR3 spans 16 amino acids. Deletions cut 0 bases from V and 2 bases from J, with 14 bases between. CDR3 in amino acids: CASSLEAGASNTEAFF. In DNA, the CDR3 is TGCGCCAGCAGCTTGGAGGCAGGGGCCTCTAACACTGAAGCTTTCTTT.

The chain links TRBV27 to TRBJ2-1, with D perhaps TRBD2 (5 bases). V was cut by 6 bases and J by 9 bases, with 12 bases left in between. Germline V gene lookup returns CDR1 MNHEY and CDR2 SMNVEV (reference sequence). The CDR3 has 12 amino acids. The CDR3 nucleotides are TGTGCCAGCAGCTACGTGGGAGCTGAGCAGTTCTTC. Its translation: CASSYVGAEQFF.

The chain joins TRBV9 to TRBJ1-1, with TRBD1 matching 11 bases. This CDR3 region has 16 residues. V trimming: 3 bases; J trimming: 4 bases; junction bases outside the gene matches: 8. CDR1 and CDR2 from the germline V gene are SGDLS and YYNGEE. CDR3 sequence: CASSEVPGQGGTEAFF. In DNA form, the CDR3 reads TGTGCCAGCAGCGAGGTTCCGGGACAGGGGGGCACTGAAGCTTTCTTT.

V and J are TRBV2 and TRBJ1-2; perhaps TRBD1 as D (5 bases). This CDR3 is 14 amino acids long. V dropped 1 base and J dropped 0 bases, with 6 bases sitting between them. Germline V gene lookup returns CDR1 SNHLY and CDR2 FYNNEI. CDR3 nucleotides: TGTGCCAGCAGTGAAGTCAGGGCTAACTATGGCTACACCTTC. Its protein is CASSEVRANYGYTF.

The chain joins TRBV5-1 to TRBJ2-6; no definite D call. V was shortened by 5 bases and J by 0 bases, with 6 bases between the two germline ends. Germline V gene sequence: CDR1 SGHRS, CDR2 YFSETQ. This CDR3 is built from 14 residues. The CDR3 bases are TGCGCCAGCAGAGGAGCCTCTGGGGCCAACGTCCTGACTTTC. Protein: CASRGASGANVLTF.

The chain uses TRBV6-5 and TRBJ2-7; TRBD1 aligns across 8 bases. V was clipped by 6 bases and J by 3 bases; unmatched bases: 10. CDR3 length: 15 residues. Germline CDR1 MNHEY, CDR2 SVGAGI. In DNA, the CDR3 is TGTGCCAGCAGCGATAGTCAGGGGGCAAACTACGAGCAGTACTTC. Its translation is CASSDSQGANYEQYF.

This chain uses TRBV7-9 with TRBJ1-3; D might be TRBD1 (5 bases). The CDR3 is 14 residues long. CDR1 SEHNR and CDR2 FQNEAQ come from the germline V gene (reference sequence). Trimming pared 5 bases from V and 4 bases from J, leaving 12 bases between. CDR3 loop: CASSGAPGGNTIYF. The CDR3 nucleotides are TGTGCCAGCAGCGGGGCCCCCGGGGGAAACACCATATATTTT.

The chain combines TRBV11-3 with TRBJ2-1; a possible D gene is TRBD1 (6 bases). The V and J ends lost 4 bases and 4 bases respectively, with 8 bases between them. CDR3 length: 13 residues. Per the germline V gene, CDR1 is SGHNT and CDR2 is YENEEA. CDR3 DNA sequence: TGTGCCAGCAGCTCTGGACAGTACAATGAGCAGTTCTTC. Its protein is CASSSGQYNEQFF.

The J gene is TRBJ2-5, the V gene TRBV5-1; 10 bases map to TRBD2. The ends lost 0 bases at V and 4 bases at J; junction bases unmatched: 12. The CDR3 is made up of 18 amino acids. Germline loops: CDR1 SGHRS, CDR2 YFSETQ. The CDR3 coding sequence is TGCGCCAGCAGCTTGGCGGTAGCGGGAGGAGTGCTTGCAGAGACCCAGTACTTC. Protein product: CASSLAVAGGVLAETQYF. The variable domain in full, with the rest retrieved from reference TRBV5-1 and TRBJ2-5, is KAGVTQTPRYLIKTRGQQVTLSCSPISGHRSVSWYQQTPGQGLQFLFEYFSETQRNKGNFPGRFSGRQFSNSRSEMNVSTLELGDSALYLCASSLAVAGGVLAETQYFGPGTRLLVL.

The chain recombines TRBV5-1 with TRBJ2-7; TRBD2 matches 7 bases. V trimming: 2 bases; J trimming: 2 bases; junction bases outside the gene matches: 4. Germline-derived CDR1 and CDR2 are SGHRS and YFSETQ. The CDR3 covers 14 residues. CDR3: CASSFGGLPYEQYF. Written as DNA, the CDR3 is TGCGCCAGCAGCTTCGGGGGGTTACCCTACGAGCAGTACTTC.

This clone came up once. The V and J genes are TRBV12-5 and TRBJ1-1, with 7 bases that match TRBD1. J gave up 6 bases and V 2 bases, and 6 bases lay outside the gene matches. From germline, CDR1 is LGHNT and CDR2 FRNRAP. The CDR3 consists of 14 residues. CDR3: CASGLLQGVAEAFF. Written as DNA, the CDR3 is TGTGCTAGTGGTTTGTTGCAGGGGGTAGCTGAAGCTTTCTTT. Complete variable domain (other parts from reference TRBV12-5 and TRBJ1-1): DARVTQTPRHKVTEMGQEVTMRCQPILGHNTVFWYRQTMMQGLELLAYFRNRAPLDDSGMPKDRFSAEMPDATLATLKIQPSEPRDSAVYFCASGLLQGVAEAFFGQGTRLTVV.

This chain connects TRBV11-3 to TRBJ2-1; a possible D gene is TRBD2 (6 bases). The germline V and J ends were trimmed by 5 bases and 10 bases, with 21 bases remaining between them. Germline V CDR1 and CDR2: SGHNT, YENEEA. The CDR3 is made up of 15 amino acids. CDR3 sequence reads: CASSPPGRSPSEQFF. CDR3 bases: TGTGCCAGCAGCCCACCCGGGAGATCGCCTTCAGAGCAGTTCTTC.

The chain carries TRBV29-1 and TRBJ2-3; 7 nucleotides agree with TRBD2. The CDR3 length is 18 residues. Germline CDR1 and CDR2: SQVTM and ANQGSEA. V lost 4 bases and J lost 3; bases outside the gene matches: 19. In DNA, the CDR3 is TGCAGCGTTGTTAGCACCCTTGGGGGGGGGAGGCGGACAGATACGCAGTATTTT. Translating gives CSVVSTLGGGRRTDTQYF.

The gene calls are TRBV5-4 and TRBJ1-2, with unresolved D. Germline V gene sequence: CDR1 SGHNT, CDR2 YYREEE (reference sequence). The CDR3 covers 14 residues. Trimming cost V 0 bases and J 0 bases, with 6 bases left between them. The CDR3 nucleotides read TGTGCCAGCAGCTTGGGCGGGGCTAACTATGGCTACACCTTC. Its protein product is CASSLGGANYGYTF. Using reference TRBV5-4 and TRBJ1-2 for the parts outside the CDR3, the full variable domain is ETGVTQSPTHLIKTRGQQVTLRCSSQSGHNTVSWYQQALGQGPQFIFQYYREEENGRGNFPPRFSGLQFPNYSSELNVNALELDDSALYLCASSLGGANYGYTFGSGTRLTVV.

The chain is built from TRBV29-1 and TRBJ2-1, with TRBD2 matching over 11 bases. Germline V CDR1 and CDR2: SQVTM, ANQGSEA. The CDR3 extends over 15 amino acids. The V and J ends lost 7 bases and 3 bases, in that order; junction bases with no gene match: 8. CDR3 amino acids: CSAIGTSGIYNEQFF. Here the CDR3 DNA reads TGCAGCGCAATAGGGACTAGCGGAATCTACAATGAGCAGTTCTTC.

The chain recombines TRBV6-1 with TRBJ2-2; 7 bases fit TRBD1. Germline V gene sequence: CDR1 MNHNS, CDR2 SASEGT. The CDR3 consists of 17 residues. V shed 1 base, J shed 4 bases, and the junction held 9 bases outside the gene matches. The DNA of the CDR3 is TGTGCCAGCAGTGAAGGACCCCGGGACAGACTCACCGGGGAGCTGTTTTTT. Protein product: CASSEGPRDRLTGELFF.

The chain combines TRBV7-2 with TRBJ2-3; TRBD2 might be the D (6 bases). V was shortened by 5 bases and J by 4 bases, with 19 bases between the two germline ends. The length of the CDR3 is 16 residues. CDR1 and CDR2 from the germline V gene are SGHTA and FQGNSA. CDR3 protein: CASSPDGTGAADTQYF. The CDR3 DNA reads TGTGCCAGCAGCCCAGATGGGACGGGAGCTGCAGATACGCAGTATTTT.